The clone carrying this T cell receptor (beta chain) was detected ten times or more. Synthesis of cDNA was carried out by template-switch 5'RACE. The reaction used 10-nucleotide random UMIs. TCRdb recomputed calls from the 5' RACE reads with MiXCR, one row per CDR3 protein. The sample has some 80,000 distinct CDR3 sequences; about 4% are singletons. The time point here: longitudinal time-point 3. This sample was taken from a study of neurological immune-mediated disorders. V was clipped by 5 bases and J by 7 bases, with 15 bases between them. Germline V gene data show CDR1 as MNHEY and CDR2 as SMNVEV (reference sequence). The CDR3 totals 14 residues.

J is TRBJ2-1 and V is TRBV27, with D hard to call. The TCR comes from a woman in her sixties or seventies with multiple sclerosis. Sample: PBMCs. CDR3 nucleotide sequence: TGTGCCAGCAGTCACCCCTGGGGTAGGAATGAGCAGTTCTTC. This translates into CASSHPWGRNEQFF.